This T cell receptor beta chain was obtained from a study of cytomegalovirus exposure and HLA in healthy donors. This clone was seen more than once but under ten times. The primer mix had 60 Vbeta and 13 Jbeta primers. The assay was immunoSEQ multiplex PCR, and TCRdb's table has in-frame clones only and misses some. This sample yields under 200,000 clones, of which 82% are seen a single time; less than 1.6% belongs to the top ten. The material sequenced was PBMCs. The clonotype was recovered from a girl aged 10 to 17 in good health and CMV-seropositive.

In DNA form, the CDR3 reads TGTGCCAGCAGCTTAGAGGCAGGCCCGAACACTGAAGCTTTCTTT. Translation gives CASSLEAGPNTEAFF. This chain connects TRBV11-2 to TRBJ1-1; D remains ambiguous. The CDR3 has 15 amino acids. Trimming left V 0 bases short and J 1 base short, with 9 bases between. The germline gives CDR1 SGHAT, CDR2 FQNNGV. Variable domain in full (rest from reference TRBV11-2 and TRBJ1-1): EAGVAQSPRYKIIEKRQSVAFWCNPISGHATLYWYQQILGQGPKLLIQFQNNGVVDDSQLPKDRFSAERLKGVDSTLKIQPAKLEDSAVYLCASSLEAGPNTEAFFGQGTRLTVV.